This T cell receptor (beta chain) was found in a study of blood T cell repertoires in COVID-19. Background on the study: Acute-phase and convalescent COVID-19 samples originated in the United States, Italy and Spain. T cells, B-cell-depleted T cells, or PBMCs provided the cDNA or gDNA that served as material.

Authors' methods: Amplification with reference gene primers provided the estimates of nucleated cell counts. Assay used: immunoSEQ multiplex PCR; TCRdb lists only in-frame clones, some missing. V and J calls plus clone size are reproduced from that table; the DNA served to infer D and trimming. Of 98,000 or so clones in the sample, about 80% were seen once. The sequencing input was peripheral blood. This receptor was taken from a man in his sixties with acute or convalescent COVID-19.

The CDR3 nucleotides are TGTGCCAGCAGCTCAACAGGGGGAGGATCTGAAGCTTTCTTT. As protein: CASSSTGGGSEAFF. V and J are TRBV5-6 and TRBJ1-1, with TRBD1 matching 8 bases. Trimming at V came to 3 bases and at J to 6 bases, leaving 7 bases not matched to a gene. This CDR3 region has 14 residues. CDR1 and CDR2 from the germline V gene are SGHDT and YYEEEE.